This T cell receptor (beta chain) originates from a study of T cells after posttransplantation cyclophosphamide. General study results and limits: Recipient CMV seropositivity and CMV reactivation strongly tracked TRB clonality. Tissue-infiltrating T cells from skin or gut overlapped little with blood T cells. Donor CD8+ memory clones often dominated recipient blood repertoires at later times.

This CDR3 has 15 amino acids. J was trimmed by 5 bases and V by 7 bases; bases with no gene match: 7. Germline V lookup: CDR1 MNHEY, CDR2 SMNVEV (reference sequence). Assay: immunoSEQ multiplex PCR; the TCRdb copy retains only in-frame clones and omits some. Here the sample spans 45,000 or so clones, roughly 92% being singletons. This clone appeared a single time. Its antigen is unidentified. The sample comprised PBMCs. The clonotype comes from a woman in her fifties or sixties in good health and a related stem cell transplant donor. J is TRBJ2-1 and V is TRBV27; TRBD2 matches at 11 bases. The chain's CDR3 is CASTRGLAGNNEQFF. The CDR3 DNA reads TGTGCCAGCACCCGAGGACTAGCGGGTAACAATGAGCAGTTCTTC.